This T cell receptor beta chain was recorded in a study of blood T cell repertoires in COVID-19. Sequencing was performed with immunoSEQ multiplex PCR; in TCRdb, only in-frame clones are kept and a portion is missing. The table includes over 300,000 clones, 90% detected once. Germline CDR1 and CDR2: MGHRA and YSYEKL. J was trimmed by 0 bases and V by 1 base; bases with no gene match: 6. This CDR3 has 17 amino acids. V and J are TRBV4-1 and TRBJ1-3; 7 bases map to TRBD1. Sequencing was done on a sample of peripheral blood. The sequence was obtained from a man between 18 and 35 years old with active or convalescent COVID-19. CDR3: CASSQGQGPISGNTIYF. CDR3 sequence (DNA): TGCGCCAGCAGCCAAGGACAGGGACCAATCTCTGGAAACACCATATATTTT.